This T cell receptor (beta chain) comes out of a study of blood T cell repertoires in COVID-19. The length of the CDR3 is 14 residues. V was clipped by 2 bases and J by 9 bases, with 14 bases between them. The germline V gene has CDR1 KGHSH and CDR2 LQKENI. Profiling relied on immunoSEQ multiplex PCR, and the TCRdb table lists in-frame clones only, not all of them. The sample contains about 170,000 clones, 80% to 90% of which appear only once. This clonotype originated in a woman aged 80 or older with COVID-19, enrolled during active disease. The chain employs TRBV18 and TRBJ2-1; D perhaps matches TRBD2 (6 bases). The material sequenced was peripheral blood. CDR3: CASSPGLASAEQFF. The CDR3 nucleotides read TGTGCCAGCTCACCAGGGCTAGCGTCTGCTGAGCAGTTCTTC.